The sequence of this T cell receptor (beta chain) was determined in a study of CD8 T cells in ankylosing spondylitis (dated by TCRdb to about 2017). Regarding the study in general: The study set out to find disease-linked TCR variants by profiling T cell receptor beta repertoires in ankylosing spondylitis patients and healthy donors. The full study cohort was made up of about 24 ankylosing spondylitis patients and about a hundred healthy donors. Peripheral blood samples were taken, and synovial fluid was additionally collected from ankylosing spondylitis patients. The research as a whole found: Some motif variants were previously reported in synovial fluid and blood of reactive arthritis patients, suggesting common disease-initiation mechanisms. The disease-linked clones were reported to be significantly enriched in matched synovial fluid samples from ankylosing spondylitis patients. In peripheral blood, the disease-linked clones were found at relatively low frequencies and had a CD8+ phenotype. A TCR beta motif made up of seven or eight highly homologous amino acid variants appeared to be characteristic of blood from ankylosing spondylitis patients.

As regards this clonotype: No antigen is known for it. No clone much larger than this one lies a single base away; base qualities are absent.

CDR1 and CDR2 (SGDLS, YYNGEE) derive from the germline V gene. The CDR3 goes from the cysteine to the phenylalanine over 15 residues. Here the CDR3 DNA is all that survives: 45 bases in frame from base 1. V is pruned by 2 bases and J by 3 bases, leaving 7 bases of the junction without a gene match. For sequencing, an Illumina HiSeq 2500 was employed. TCR beta libraries were prepared by quantitative 5'-RACE with molecular barcodes. Per the original workflow: Disease-linked TCR variants were identified with a new computational method built on a probabilistic model of VDJ rearrangement. Starting from the raw public reads, TCRdb applied fastp trimming at Q25, assembled clones with MiXCR and retained in-frame beta chains. For every CDR3 protein sequence, its rows merge into one entry that carries the most common genes and DNA. For this entry, the V and J calls and clone size follow TCRdb and not the study's own pipeline. Within this sample are a few hundred thousand distinct CDR3 sequences, with 15% to 20% of them counted one time only. The ten largest clones capture about 8.2% of the sample.

Here the chain combines TRBV9 and TRBJ2-5; the central 7 bases match TRBD2. The receptor's source is a male donor with ankylosing spondylitis or in good health (not recorded which). Sample: blood, either unsorted or a sorted T cell fraction (not recorded which). The CDR3 here reads CASSVGGILEETQYF. The DNA reads TGTGCCAGCAGCGTGGGAGGGATCCTAGAAGAGACCCAGTACTTC. Here the CDR3 is joined to the reference TRBV9 and TRBJ2-5 genes, and the full variable domain is: DSGVTQTPKHLITATGQRVTLRCSPRSGDLSVYWYQQSLDQGLQFLIQYYNGEERAKGNILERFSAQQFPDLHSELNLSSLELGDSALYFCASSVGGILEETQYFGPGTRLLVL.